Listed here are 32 T cell receptor beta chains from one sample, sequenced in a study of blood T cells in healthy people across ages. Combining a sample-barcoded 5' primer with a J-beta primer mix, a second PCR ran for roughly 6 to 11 cycles. TCRdb recomputed calls from the 5' RACE reads with MiXCR, one row per CDR3 protein. Counted here are approximately 800,000 distinct CDR3 sequences, roughly 24% occurring once; the ten biggest clones make up 2.5% to 3.5%. These data were also filed under a second study, of T cells of mothers and their children.

The sequencing sample was made of blood. The origin of the receptors is a boy younger than 18 in good health.

This clonotype has a count of ten or more. The chain couples TRBV12-3 or TRBV12-4 to TRBJ2-3; 12 bases match TRBD1. With V trimmed by 3 bases and J by 3 bases, 1 base remained unmatched. The CDR3 length is 15 residues. The CDR3 nucleotides read TGTGCCAGCAGTTTGGGACAGGGGGCGACAGATACGCAGTATTTT. This codes for CASSLGQGATDTQYF.

V gene TRBV11-3 combines with J gene TRBJ2-2; 8 positions agree with TRBD1. There are 15 residues in the CDR3. The germline V gene has CDR1 SGHNT and CDR2 YENEEA. V lost 5 bases to trimming and J lost 3 bases; unmatched junction nucleotides: 5. The CDR3 nucleotides read TGTGCCAGCAGCGTCGAGACAGGGGACACCGGGGAGCTGTTTTTT. It is translated as CASSVETGDTGELFF.

The chain uses TRBV10-2 and TRBJ2-5; 10 nucleotides align to TRBD1. The CDR3 has 13 amino acids. Looked up from germline, CDR1 is WSHSY and CDR2 is SAAADI. The V segment lost 6 bases and the J segment 5 bases; nucleotides outside the gene matches: 3. The CDR3 DNA follows: TGCGCCAGCAGAGACAGGGGGCAGGAGACCCAGTACTTC. Amino acids: CASRDRGQETQYF.

The chain recombines TRBV27 with TRBJ2-7, with TRBD2 matching over 12 bases. This CDR3 is built from 15 residues. V shed 6 bases, J shed 4 bases, and the junction held 7 bases outside the gene matches. CDR1 is MNHEY and CDR2 is SMNVEV in the germline V gene (reference sequence). This chain's CDR3 is CASRSGLAGLYEQYF. The DNA for the CDR3 is TGTGCCAGCAGGTCGGGACTAGCGGGTTTATACGAGCAGTACTTC.

Ten or more counts support this clonotype. The chain employs TRBV12-3 or TRBV12-4 and TRBJ2-5; 7 nucleotides line up with TRBD1. Trimming removed 4 bases from V and 1 base from J; junction bases left unmatched: 3. This CDR3 has 14 amino acids. The CDR3 DNA is TGTGCCAGCAGTTCCTACAGGGGCCAAGAGACCCAGTACTTC. Its protein is CASSSYRGQETQYF.

A few counts support this clonotype. V is TRBV7-3 and J is TRBJ2-2; TRBD1 matches 10 bases. There are 17 residues in the CDR3. The V and J ends lost 5 bases and 3 bases, in that order; junction bases with no gene match: 9. The germline gives CDR1 SGHTA, CDR2 FQGTGA. The CDR3: CASSPRTGTGDTGELFF. DNA of the CDR3: TGTGCCAGCAGCCCGCGAACCGGGACAGGGGACACCGGGGAGCTGTTTTTT.

This clonotype was seen only a few times. The V call is TRBV18, the J call TRBJ1-1; no clear D. Trimming left V 4 bases short and J 0 bases short, with 15 bases between. Germline V gives CDR1 KGHSH, CDR2 LQKENI. The CDR3 runs 16 residues. The CDR3 is CASSLLGRGMNTEAFF. The CDR3 DNA follows: TGTGCCAGCTCACTTCTAGGCCGGGGTATGAACACTGAAGCTTTCTTT. The full variable domain, its missing parts supplied by reference TRBV18 and TRBJ1-1, is NAGVMQNPRHLVRRRGQEARLRCSPMKGHSHVYWYRQLPEEGLKFMVYLQKENIIDESGMPKERFSAEFPKEGPSILRIQQVVRGDSAAYFCASSLLGRGMNTEAFFGQGTRLTVV.

This clonotype showed up just a few times. The CDR3 DNA follows: TGCGCCAGCAGCCCTTCCGGGACACCAAACACCGGGGAGCTGTTTTTT. Residues: CASSPSGTPNTGELFF. J is TRBJ2-2 and V is TRBV5-1, with D maybe TRBD1 (6 bases). With 4 bases removed from V and 2 bases from J, the gap between germline ends came to 15 bases. From germline, CDR1 is SGHRS and CDR2 YFSETQ. This CDR3 spans 16 amino acids.

This clonotype was observed a single time. The rearrangement uses TRBV20-1 and TRBJ2-5; 8 bases are a match to TRBD1. V shed 1 base and J 7 bases; nucleotides not matched to a gene: 8. Germline-derived CDR1 and CDR2 are DFQATT and SNEGSKA (reference sequence). This CDR3 has 14 residues. The DNA for the CDR3 is TGCAGTGCTAGAGCCTCGGACAGGGAATGGACCCAGTACTTC. Amino acids: CSARASDREWTQYF.

V gene TRBV5-1 combines with J gene TRBJ1-3; D call uncertain. Trimming shortened V by 0 bases and J by 0 bases, and 13 bases separated the two germline ends. Looked up from germline, CDR1 is SGHRS and CDR2 is YFSETQ. This CDR3 contains 17 residues. CDR3 DNA: TGCGCCAGCAGCTTGGCCGGTAGGGCGATCTCTGGAAACACCATATATTTT. Protein product: CASSLAGRAISGNTIYF.

This clonotype showed up just a few times. The chain recombines TRBV5-1 with TRBJ2-5, with TRBD2 identical over 15 bases. The CDR3 has 16 amino acids. V shed 6 bases, J shed 1 base, and the junction held 4 bases outside the gene matches. Germline V CDR1 and CDR2: SGHRS, YFSETQ. CDR3 protein: CASTGTSGGLQETQYF. CDR3 in DNA: TGCGCCAGCACCGGGACTAGCGGGGGGCTCCAAGAGACCCAGTACTTC.

Worth noting for this clonotype: In this CDR3 the conserved last residue, phenylalanine or tryptophan, is missing, so a read error is likely. This chain links TRBV3-1 with TRBJ1-1, with D unclear. Germline loops: CDR1 LGHDT, CDR2 YNNKEL (reference sequence). The CDR3 is 13 residues long. In DNA form, the CDR3 reads TGTGCCCGCAGCCACCTACCAGCCACTGAAGCTTTCCTT. As protein: CARSHLPATEAFL.

The chain recombines TRBV30 with TRBJ2-5; TRBD2 matches at 9 bases. V shed 2 bases and J 2 bases; nucleotides not matched to a gene: 3. CDR1 is GTSNPN, CDR2 SVGIG, per germline (reference sequence). This CDR3 region has 14 residues. This CDR3 reads CAWSPGLAQETQYF. The CDR3 DNA sequence: TGTGCCTGGAGTCCGGGACTAGCTCAAGAGACCCAGTACTTC. Complete variable domain (other parts from reference TRBV30 and TRBJ2-5): SQTIHQWPATLVQPVGSPLSLECTVEGTSNPNLYWYRQAAGRGLQLLFYSVGIGQISSEVPQNLSASRPQDRQFILSSKKLLLSDSGFYLCAWSPGLAQETQYFGPGTRLLVL.

In this sample, this clonotype turned up a few times. The chain employs TRBV7-6 and TRBJ2-3; TRBD1 aligns across 10 bases. The junction had 7 bases not matched to a gene; V was cut back by 4 bases and J by 3 bases. CDR3 length: 16 amino acids. In germline, CDR1 is SGHVS, CDR2 FNYEAQ. DNA of the CDR3: TGTGCCAGCAGCTCACCGACAGGGGGCCAGACAGATACGCAGTATTTT. Amino acid sequence: CASSSPTGGQTDTQYF.

The rearrangement uses TRBV7-8 and TRBJ2-7; the match to TRBD1 covers 7 bases. V lost 0 bases and J lost 4; bases outside the gene matches: 6. Germline V gene data show CDR1 as SGHVS and CDR2 as FQNEAQ. The CDR3 length is 15 residues. This CDR3 reads CASSLATGSQYEQYF. CDR3 nucleotide sequence: TGTGCCAGCAGCTTAGCGACAGGGAGCCAATACGAGCAGTACTTC.

This clonotype has more than one count but fewer than ten. V and J are TRBV2 and TRBJ1-3; possible D gene TRBD1, 6 bases. The CDR3 sequence is 15 residues long. Trimming stripped 1 base from V and 4 bases from J, with 11 bases between. Germline CDR1 SNHLY, CDR2 FYNNEI. CDR3 DNA: TGTGCCAGCAGTGAAGAGGCAGGGGAGGGAAACACCATATATTTT. This translates into CASSEEAGEGNTIYF.

V usage is TRBV29-1 and J usage is TRBJ1-1; D unresolved. In germline, CDR1 is SQVTM, CDR2 ANQGSEA. The CDR3 is 11 amino acids. The ends were cut back, 4 bases at V and 0 bases at J, with 3 bases in the middle. Here the CDR3 DNA reads TGCAGCGTTGCACTGAACACTGAAGCTTTCTTT. Encoded protein: CSVALNTEAFF.

This clonotype occurred a few times. This sequence joins TRBV6-5 and TRBJ2-3; D is undetermined. With 0 bases removed from V and 6 bases from J, the gap between germline ends came to 10 bases. Per germline, CDR1 MNHEY and CDR2 SVGAGI. CDR3 length: 14 amino acids. In DNA form, the CDR3 reads TGTGCCAGCAGTTACTCGTTGTTCAGGGATACGCAGTATTTT. The encoded protein is CASSYSLFRDTQYF.

The table lists this clonotype with a few counts. This sequence joins TRBV20-1 and TRBJ2-5, with TRBD2 identical over 9 bases. CDR1 and CDR2 from the germline V gene are DFQATT and SNEGSKA (reference sequence). The CDR3 is made up of 13 amino acids. V trimming: 3 bases; J trimming: 3 bases; junction bases outside the gene matches: 2. CDR3 DNA: TGCAGTGCTAGCGCTAGCGGGGAAGAGACCCAGTACTTC. It translates to CSASASGEETQYF.

This clonotype was observed a few times. This sequence joins TRBV5-1 and TRBJ2-5, with D perhaps TRBD1 (5 bases). Near its end, the DNA agrees better with TRBJ2-1, so the J call may be wrong. Germline-derived CDR1 and CDR2 are SGHRS and YFSETQ. The CDR3 is made up of 15 amino acids. The CDR3 DNA follows: TGCGCCAGCAGTTTCATCCTTAAGGGGCACGATGGGCAGTTCTTC. Translation: CASSFILKGHDGQFF.

This CDR3 is CSVEVGDGYTF. DNA of the CDR3: TGCAGCGTTGAAGTGGGTGATGGCTACACCTTC. The chain is built from TRBV29-1 and TRBJ1-2, with D uncertain. The CDR3 sequence is 11 residues long. From germline, CDR1 is SQVTM and CDR2 ANQGSEA. V dropped 1 base and J dropped 6 bases, with 6 bases sitting between them.

This clonotype was observed a handful of times. J is TRBJ2-1 and V is TRBV12-3 or TRBV12-4, with TRBD2 as a possible D gene (6 bases). V shed 8 bases and J shed 0 bases, with 14 bases lying between them. The CDR3 sequence is 15 residues long. The CDR3, as DNA: TGTGCCAGCCTAGGGGCGGGGAGCTCCTACAATGAGCAGTTCTTC. It yields the protein CASLGAGSSYNEQFF.

This clonotype was seen a few times. This chain uses TRBV29-1 with TRBJ2-1; a weak D match, TRBD2 (5 bases). Between the trimmed V and J ends, which lost 6 bases and 0 bases, there was a span of 15 bases. The CDR3 has 15 residues. Germline CDR1 SQVTM, CDR2 ANQGSEA. CDR3 DNA: TGCAGCGTAATCCCTCCAGCGGCCTCCTACAATGAGCAGTTCTTC. It translates to CSVIPPAASYNEQFF.

This clonotype was counted between two and nine times. This sequence joins TRBV29-1 and TRBJ2-5; the D is unclear. Looked up from germline, CDR1 is SQVTM and CDR2 is ANQGSEA. Trimming took 4 bases from V and 7 from J, leaving 13 bases between them. CDR3 size: 12 residues. In DNA form, the CDR3 reads TGCAGCGTTGCAGTGGCTCCCGGGACCCAGTACTTC. The encoded protein is CSVAVAPGTQYF.

The chain combines TRBV7-7 with TRBJ2-2, with D unclear. V was shortened by 5 bases and J by 5 bases, with 18 bases between the two germline ends. CDR3 length: 16 amino acids. The germline CDR1 and CDR2 sequences are SSHAT and FNYEAQ (reference sequence). The CDR3 protein is CASSPRAFGGTGELFF. As DNA, the CDR3 is TGTGCCAGCAGCCCTAGGGCATTCGGTGGAACCGGGGAGCTGTTTTTT.

In regard to this clonotype: This could be a read error, since a much larger clone is one nucleotide away. This chain connects TRBV29-1 to TRBJ2-3; D is possibly TRBD2 (5 bases). The CDR3 sequence is 13 residues long. Germline assignment: CDR1 SQVTM and CDR2 ANQGSEA. The V gene lost 3 bases and the J gene lost 2 bases, with 9 bases spanning the gap. The CDR3 reads CSVEEASTDTQYF. The CDR3 DNA reads as TGCAGCGTTGAGGAGGCTTCCACAGATACGCAGTATTTT.

This clonotype was seen more than once but under ten times. The chain couples TRBV7-2 to TRBJ2-1; D is possibly TRBD1 (5 bases). Looked up from germline, CDR1 is SGHTA and CDR2 is FQGNSA. The CDR3 is 19 residues long. Trimming pared 5 bases from V and 0 bases from J, leaving 23 bases between. The CDR3 bases are TGTGCCAGCAGCACACCGCAAAGGGGCTTCGGTAGCTCCTACAATGAGCAGTTCTTC. It specifies CASSTPQRGFGSSYNEQFF.

A note on this clonotype: A far larger clone is one base from this, pointing to a likely read error. The rearrangement links TRBV5-1 to TRBJ2-5; 8 positions match TRBD1. CDR1 is SGHRS, CDR2 YFSETQ, per germline. The CDR3 has 14 amino acids. The CDR3 loop reads CAGSPGTGQETQYF. CDR3 nucleotide sequence: TGCGCCGGCAGCCCCGGGACAGGCCAAGAGACCCAGTACTTC.

This clonotype was seen more than once but under ten times. The rearrangement uses TRBV6-6 and TRBJ1-2; unclear D gene. The CDR3 consists of 12 residues. Germline lookup yields CDR1 MNHNY and CDR2 SVGAGI (reference sequence). The ends were cut back, 7 bases at V and 3 bases at J, with 9 bases in the middle. CDR3 residues: CASTTRDYGYTF. The CDR3 DNA is TGTGCCAGCACCACCCGGGACTATGGCTACACCTTC.

This chain uses TRBV12-3 or TRBV12-4 with TRBJ2-5; 9 bases match TRBD1. With V trimmed by 3 bases and J by 5 bases, 7 bases remained unmatched. The CDR3 has 15 residues. CDR3 nucleotides: TGTGCCAGCAGTTTTGGGACAGGGTCGCGGGAGACCCAGTACTTC. Translating gives CASSFGTGSRETQYF.

The V and J genes are TRBV7-3 and TRBJ2-7; the D gene is possibly TRBD2 (5 bases). The J call may be mistaken, given a closer DNA end match to TRBJ2-1. Germline CDR1 and CDR2: SGHTA and FQGTGA. The CDR3 is 13 amino acids. The CDR3 here is CASSLTRSDEQFF. The DNA for the CDR3 is TGTGCCAGCAGCTTAACACGTAGCGATGAGCAGTTCTTC.

The J gene is TRBJ2-5, the V gene TRBV10-2; tentative D call: TRBD2 (5 bases). The length of the CDR3 is 13 residues. Per the germline V gene, CDR1 is WSHSY and CDR2 is SAAADI. V lost 6 bases to trimming and J lost 5 bases, with 13 bases between them. The CDR3 nucleotides are TGCGCCAGCAGCTCGAAACCGGGGGAGACCCAGTACTTC. Translation: CASSSKPGETQYF.